These T cell receptor beta chains were read from a single sample in a study of cytomegalovirus exposure and HLA in healthy donors. Measured with immunoSEQ multiplex PCR; TCRdb has only the in-frame clones, and not every one. The sample contains roughly 190,000 clones, around three quarters of which appear only once. The sequencing sample was made of PBMCs. Receptor source: a woman aged 25-40 years in good health and CMV-seronegative. Each CDR3 is given with its conserved first and last residue. The D gene is left open where the match is weak. Size is omitted from some rows. Given values are once, few, many or a class for expanded clones.

clone_size j_call v_call d_call cdr3_aa cdr3_nt
- TRBJ2-3 TRBV28 - CASSLSGRDTQYF TGTGCCAGCAGTTTATCAGGAAGGGATACGCAGTATTTT
- TRBJ2-5 TRBV30 TRBD2 CAWDVAGEVETQYF TGTGCCTGGGATGTAGCGGGAGAGGTGGAGACCCAGTACTTC
- TRBJ2-1 TRBV12-5 TRBD2 CASGLGNSGRGGVEQFF TGTGCTAGTGGTTTGGGAAATAGCGGGAGGGGGGGAGTCGAGCAGTTCTTC
once TRBJ2-7 TRBV7-2 - CASSLPGYEQYF TGTGCCAGCAGCTTACCGGGCTACGAGCAGTACTTC
- TRBJ2-7 TRBV14 - CASSPRDWRGTYEQYF TGTGCCAGCAGCCCCCGGGACTGGCGGGGTACCTACGAGCAGTACTTC
- TRBJ2-3 TRBV7-5 - CVRSFFWSPDTQYF TGTGTCAGAAGCTTTTTTTGGAGCCCAGATACGCAGTATTTT
- TRBJ2-1 TRBV5-1 - CASSSNHQVPEQFF TGCGCCAGCAGCTCTAACCACCAGGTTCCTGAGCAGTTCTTC
few TRBJ1-5 TRBV15 - CATSREQGHSNQPQHF TGTGCCACCAGCAGAGAGCAGGGCCATAGCAATCAGCCCCAGCATTTT
- TRBJ2-5 TRBV28 - CASSLATIQETQYF TGTGCCAGCAGTTTGGCAACTATACAAGAGACCCAGTACTTC
- TRBJ2-7 TRBV27 TRBD2 CASRAVRGGSYEQYF TGTGCCAGCAGGGCCGTTCGCGGGGGCTCCTACGAGCAGTACTTC
few TRBJ1-6 TRBV6-5 TRBD1 CASSKWTGEGRPLHF TGTGCCAGCAGTAAGTGGACAGGCGAAGGTAGACCCCTCCACTTT
once TRBJ2-3 TRBV11-2 - CASSLRGVLDTQYF TGTGCCAGCAGTCTAAGGGGTGTGTTGGATACGCAGTATTTT
- TRBJ2-5 TRBV29-1 - CSVEKVQGETQYF TGCAGCGTTGAAAAAGTGCAGGGTGAGACCCAGTACTTC
- TRBJ2-7 TRBV5-1 TRBD1 CASSYGQGVYEQYF TGCGCCAGCAGCTACGGACAGGGAGTCTACGAGCAGTACTTC
- TRBJ2-7 TRBV10-3 TRBD2 CASRLAGISYEQYF TGTGCCTCCCGACTAGCGGGAATCTCCTACGAGCAGTACTTC
- TRBJ2-4 TRBV4-2 TRBD2 CASSQDLGAGVAKNIQYF TGTGCCAGCAGCCAAGATTTAGGAGCGGGGGTAGCCAAAAACATTCAGTACTTC
- TRBJ1-5 TRBV7-2 - CASSANGGPGQPQHF TGTGCCAGCAGCGCGAACGGGGGTCCGGGTCAGCCCCAGCATTTT
- TRBJ1-2 TRBV7-2 TRBD1 CASSLKTGGAGGDGYTF TGTGCCAGCAGCTTAAAGACAGGGGGCGCTGGGGGCGATGGCTACACCTTC
many TRBJ2-2 TRBV6-4 - CASSGEEDTGELFF TGTGCCAGCAGCGGGGAAGAGGACACCGGGGAGCTGTTTTTT
- TRBJ2-7 TRBV5-4 TRBD2 CASSGLAGERSEQYF TGTGCCAGCAGCGGACTAGCGGGAGAGCGAAGCGAGCAGTACTTC
- TRBJ2-5 TRBV5-1 TRBD1 CASSSRQGRETQYF TGCGCCAGCAGCTCACGACAGGGGCGAGAGACCCAGTACTTC
few TRBJ2-7 TRBV5-1 TRBD1 CASSLVYRGKYEQYF TGCGCCAGCAGCTTGGTCTACAGGGGGAAATACGAGCAGTACTTC
- TRBJ2-2 TRBV4-3 TRBD2 CASSQEGPSGSNTGELFF TGCGCCAGCAGCCAAGAAGGTCCTAGCGGGAGTAACACCGGGGAGCTGTTTTTT
- TRBJ2-3 TRBV6-6 - CASRGGTDTQYF TGTGCCAGCAGAGGAGGAACAGATACGCAGTATTTT
few TRBJ1-1 TRBV19 TRBD1 CASSNTGEWDTEAFF TGTGCCAGTAGTAATACAGGGGAGTGGGACACTGAAGCTTTCTTT
- TRBJ1-2 TRBV5-6 - CASRRRVLGGYTF TGTGCCAGCCGAAGGAGGGTATTGGGCGGCTACACCTTC
- TRBJ2-1 TRBV5-7 - CASSLYSEGVFNEQFF TGTGCCAGCAGCTTGTACAGTGAGGGGGTCTTCAATGAGCAGTTCTTC
few TRBJ1-1 TRBV5-1 - CASSLSQGRFTEAFF TGCGCCAGCAGCTTGTCCCAGGGTCGGTTCACTGAAGCTTTCTTT
- TRBJ2-5 TRBV5-1 - CASSPLATGSGGGETQYF TGCGCCAGCAGCCCGCTCGCCACGGGATCTGGAGGAGGTGAGACCCAGTACTTC
- TRBJ1-3 TRBV5-5 TRBD1 CASTEGTGGNTIYF TGTGCCAGCACGGAAGGGACAGGAGGAAACACCATATATTTT
once TRBJ2-7 TRBV6-5 - CASSRGAPRGEQYF TGTGCCAGCAGTCGGGGGGCTCCCCGTGGCGAGCAGTACTTC
few TRBJ2-7 TRBV7-8 TRBD2 CASIPGLAGREQYF TGTGCCAGCATCCCGGGACTAGCGGGTAGAGAGCAGTACTTC
few TRBJ1-4 TRBV4-3 TRBD1 CASSQGTGGNEKLFF TGCGCCAGCAGCCAAGGGACAGGGGGGAATGAAAAACTGTTTTTT
- TRBJ1-2 TRBV2 - CASSDRLYGYTF TGTGCCAGCAGTGACAGGCTCTATGGCTACACCTTC
- TRBJ1-4 TRBV5-5 - CASSLVQNEKLFF TGTGCCAGCAGCTTGGTGCAGAATGAAAAACTGTTTTTT
few TRBJ2-4 TRBV7-9 - CASSPRGDNPRGAKNIQYF TGTGCCAGCAGCCCCCGGGGGGACAACCCGCGAGGAGCCAAAAACATTCAGTACTTC
- TRBJ2-7 TRBV15 TRBD1 CATREKGQSSYEQYF TGTGCCACCCGGGAAAAGGGACAGAGCTCCTACGAGCAGTACTTC
few TRBJ2-7 TRBV6-5 TRBD1 CASSFDRGEQYF TGTGCCAGCAGCTTCGACAGGGGCGAGCAGTACTTC
- TRBJ1-1 TRBV5-1 TRBD1 CASSWQGEEGAFF TGCGCCAGCAGCTGGCAGGGGGAGGAGGGCGCTTTCTTT
- TRBJ2-3 TRBV5-1 - CASSLPAALTDTQYF TGCGCCAGCAGCTTGCCCGCGGCACTCACAGATACGCAGTATTTT
- TRBJ2-7 TRBV6-6 - CASSTTGGGYEQYF TGTGCCAGCAGCACAACAGGGGGGGGTTACGAGCAGTACTTC
few TRBJ2-7 TRBV7-2 - CASSLWGDSYEQYF TGTGCCAGCAGCTTATGGGGGGACTCCTACGAGCAGTACTTC
- TRBJ2-3 TRBV18 - CASSYALDTDTQYF TGTGCCAGCTCTTACGCCTTAGACACAGATACGCAGTATTTT
- TRBJ1-4 TRBV6-6 - CASRGWENEKLFF TGTGCCAGCAGGGGGTGGGAGAATGAAAAACTGTTTTTT
few TRBJ1-2 TRBV19 - CASILRDTRPYGYTF TGTGCCAGTATCTTACGGGACACACGACCCTATGGCTACACCTTC
- TRBJ2-4 TRBV6-1 TRBD1 CASSEIGRARGNIQYF TGTGCCAGCAGTGAAATTGGTCGAGCCAGGGGGAACATTCAGTACTTC
- TRBJ1-5 TRBV28 - CASSLPTDNQPQHF TGTGCCAGCAGTTTACCCACAGACAATCAGCCCCAGCATTTT
- TRBJ2-5 TRBV9 TRBD1 CASSASRGPETQYF TGTGCCAGCAGCGCTAGCAGGGGGCCAGAGACCCAGTACTTC
- TRBJ2-7 TRBV7-9 - CASSSNRAEQYF TGTGCCAGCAGCTCCAACAGGGCCGAGCAGTACTTC
- TRBJ2-4 TRBV7-7 - CASSSSGSSIQYF TGTGCCAGCAGCTCATCGGGGAGCAGCATTCAGTACTTC
once TRBJ2-7 TRBV6-1 TRBD2 CASSDLAGLVYEQYF TGTGCCAGCAGTGATCTGGCGGGACTAGTTTACGAGCAGTACTTC
- TRBJ1-2 TRBV19 - CASKGAGRGYGYTF TGTGCCAGTAAAGGAGCAGGGAGGGGCTATGGCTACACCTTC
- TRBJ2-5 TRBV10-1 - CASSPVRGSQETQYF TGCGCCAGCAGTCCAGTTCGCGGGTCACAAGAGACCCAGTACTTC